This T cell receptor (beta chain) is from a study of CD4 T cells in relation to SARS-CoV-2 and coronaviruses listed by TCRdb under 2021. With respect to the entire study: The ViraFEST assay cultured PBMCs with antigen for under 11 days, then sequenced TCR beta CDR3s to find antigen-specific clonal expansions. Across all 12 patients in the full convalescent cohort, ages ranged from 21 to 72 years, with a median of 38. Of the 12 convalescent patients, 8 were male and 4 were female, and two of the subjects were Hispanic. Patient-derived lymphoblastoid cell lines were used to map the HLA restriction of shared crossreactive spike epitopes. At the level of individual TCR clonotypes, the study measured memory CD4+ T cell crossreactivity between SARS-CoV-2 spike protein and common cold coronavirus spike proteins. The Adaptive Biotechnologies TCR-sequencing kit was used for samples from three pre-COVID donors and for the naive versus memory experiments, whereas the other data were Illumina-based. Expansion assays from other donors in the study were sequenced with a different, Illumina-based TCR-beta assay. Overall results and qualifications from the work: The study was limited by small numbers of patients and tested TCRs. Significantly weaker SARS-CoV-2-driven expansion was shown by crossreactive clones than by monoreactive clones, consistent with antigenic imprinting. In about 71% of donors, memory CD4+ clonotypes turned up that crossrecognized SARS-CoV-2 and at least one common cold coronavirus spike. Pre-pandemic and post-infection samples were not both contributed by any donor, so tracing of the source of pre-existing responses was limited. Because the crossreactivity analysis focused on spike protein, crossreactivity against other viral proteins was not assessed. Sequencing naive versus memory cells indicated that the assay picks up memory recall responses, not primary responses primed during culture.

Survey-level immunoSEQ TCR-beta sequencing was performed on DNA from CEF-cultured naive and memory CD4+ T cells. Concerning the study's data processing: During preprocessing, nonproductive sequences were discarded, as were any CDR3s that did not begin with C, did not end with F or W, or were shorter than 7 amino acids. The MANAFEST web app identified antigen-specific clonotypes based on expansion compared with the reference and other culture wells. A clone was considered positive if the clone showed significant expansion compared with the reference culture in 2 of 3 replicate wells at an FDR below 0.05. For a clone to be considered positive, significant expansion relative to all other tandem wells and an odds ratio above 5 were also required. Cultured and uncultured naive and memory CD4+ repertoires were searched for previously identified spike- and CEF-reactive CDR3s. Pairwise Levenshtein distance, computed with the stringdist R package after three terminal residues were trimmed from each end, was used as the measure of CDR3 homology. Drawn from immuneACCESS, this table holds only the in-frame rearrangements with V and J called that TCRdb kept. Clones are partly lost; checked studies trace under half to an unresolved V gene and leave the rest unexplained. V and J calls plus clone size are reproduced from that table; the DNA served to infer D and trimming. This sample is represented by about 40,000 clones; roughly 80% of them were singletons. The ten largest account for 5.5% to 8.5% of the sample.

V gives up 6 bases and J gives up 7 bases, and the segment between their germline ends measures 12 bases. The CDR3 spans 12 residues, from the cysteine through the phenylalanine. CDR3 DNA only is kept here, 36 bases in frame from base 1. CDR1 is given as MNHEY and CDR2 as SVGAGI, both from the germline V gene. To separate naive from memory CD4+ T cells, cryopreserved PBMCs first underwent CD4 enrichment and then EasySep naive CD4+ T cell enrichment. Sorted naive or memory CD4+ T cells (under 1.1 x 10^5) were cultured 1:1 with T cell-depleted PBMCs and CEF peptides for more than eight days. Triplicate replicate wells were generally used for each peptide culture condition. Ficoll-Paque PLUS gradient centrifugation was used to isolate PBMCs from either whole blood or leukapheresis product. PBMCs were either cryopreserved at -140 degrees C or used fresh in the expansion assay. The QIAamp Micro DNA Kit was used to extract genomic DNA from the CD4+ T cells.

In its sample, this clone was seen a few times. Its antigen is currently not known. No base quality information exists; no much larger clone differs at one position. In this chain, TRBV6-5 is recombined with TRBJ1-2; there is no confident call for the D gene. This clonotype was sampled from an adult with COVID-19. The sample was naive CD4+ T cells from PBMCs, cultured in vitro. This specimen's cell subset or site label, per the study, means: naive CD4+ T cells isolated by negative enrichment. The CDR3 region has the sequence CASSKTSTGYTF. The DNA sequence reads TGTGCCAGCAGCAAAACGAGTACTGGCTACACCTTC.